The rows below give T cell receptor beta chains drawn from one sample of a study of T-cell memory formation after mild COVID-19. One entry per CDR3 protein, called by TCRdb with MiXCR from the 5' RACE reads. The top ten clones hold approximately 2.2% of a sample with approximately 200,000 distinct CDR3 sequences, about a sixth of them seen once. Sequenced input: PBMCs or a T cell subset sorted from them (not recorded which). The receptors were gathered from an adult woman who had mild COVID-19 (a few samples of this study predate the infection). Cell type and time point are not known. CDR3s leave out the opening cysteine and the closing phenylalanine or tryptophan. A D gene is named only where the DNA matches it firmly.

V: TRBV7-2; length: 10; D: .; J: TRBJ1-1; CDR3: ASSRLGVEAF
V: TRBV4-2; length: 10; D: .; J: TRBJ2-3; CDR3: ASSQDGDTQY
V: TRBV6-5; length: 14; D: TRBD2; J: TRBJ2-2; CDR3: ASRRTSGGASGELF
V: TRBV4-1; length: 14; D: TRBD2; J: TRBJ2-5; CDR3: ASSPPGTRYQETQY
V: TRBV5-1; length: 13; D: .; J: TRBJ1-6; CDR3: ASSLEPPYNSPLH
V: TRBV7-2; length: 11; D: .; J: TRBJ2-5; CDR3: ASSLGAVETQY
V: TRBV30; length: 13; D: .; J: TRBJ2-3; CDR3: AWTGPLAASGTQY
V: TRBV2; length: 15; D: TRBD2; J: TRBJ2-1; CDR3: ASGMGTSGIGGTPQF
V: TRBV20-1; length: 13; D: .; J: TRBJ2-5; CDR3: SARDSDRNTETQY
V: TRBV14; length: 12; D: .; J: TRBJ2-5; CDR3: ASSQDLGRETQY
V: TRBV2; length: 12; D: TRBD2; J: TRBJ2-1; CDR3: ATEPGLAGYEQF
V: TRBV3-1; length: 11; D: .; J: TRBJ1-2; CDR3: ASSQVGGPGYT
V: TRBV20-1; length: 20; D: TRBD2; J: TRBJ2-1; CDR3: SARYTSGRVSGGTATYNEQF
V: TRBV5-6; length: 12; D: .; J: TRBJ1-2; CDR3: ASSLVTANYGYT
V: TRBV27; length: 12; D: .; J: TRBJ2-3; CDR3: ASRVRASTDTQY
V: TRBV7-9; length: 12; D: TRBD1; J: TRBJ1-6; CDR3: ATRRGQGDPPLH
V: TRBV4-3; length: 15; D: .; J: TRBJ1-1; CDR3: ARGASDSRPMNTEAF
V: TRBV5-1; length: 13; D: .; J: TRBJ2-2; CDR3: ASSNSGPWAGELF
V: TRBV6-5; length: 15; D: TRBD2; J: TRBJ2-5; CDR3: ASSSDLLAGVKETQY
V: TRBV19; length: 14; D: TRBD2; J: TRBJ2-6; CDR3: AIGEGSYSGANVLT
V: TRBV12-3/TRBV12-4; length: 12; D: TRBD2; J: TRBJ2-7; CDR3: ASSPGTSGYEQY
V: TRBV5-4; length: 11; D: .; J: TRBJ1-2; CDR3: ASSLDSGYGYT